The entry that follows covers one TCR beta chain sequence. The data derive from a study of blood T cell repertoires in COVID-19. Looking at the study overall: The United States, Italy and Spain supplied acute and convalescent COVID-19 samples. PBMCs, B-cell-depleted T cells, or T cells were the source of the cDNA or gDNA that made up the material.

Clones were read by immunoSEQ multiplex PCR, and TCRdb kept only the in-frame ones, dropping some. The table includes under 450,000 clones, roughly 84% detected once. This CDR3 contains 15 residues. Trimming removed 4 bases from V and 5 bases from J; junction bases left unmatched: 4. In germline, CDR1 is SNHLY, CDR2 FYNNEI. The chain carries TRBV2 and TRBJ2-2; 10 nucleotides align to TRBD2. The specimen was PBMCs or T cells enriched from blood (not recorded which). This TCR was sampled from a young woman who had recovered from COVID-19. The CDR3: CASSVSGRGTGELFF. CDR3 DNA sequence: TGTGCCAGCAGTGTCAGCGGGAGGGGAACCGGGGAGCTGTTTTTT.